This record concerns one T cell receptor beta chain sequence. These data are taken from a study of blood T cell repertoires in COVID-19. In Seattle, patients joined the study during active infection and were tracked longitudinally. TCRdb's table, derived via immunoSEQ multiplex PCR, lists solely in-frame clones and lacks some. The sample lists more than 300,000 clones; around 90% were seen once. V gave up 0 bases and J gave up 0 bases, with 12 bases separating them. CDR1 and CDR2 from the germline V gene are SGHKS and YYEKEE (reference sequence). This CDR3 is built from 17 residues. The receptor's source is a woman in her 40s with COVID-19, enrolled during active disease. Source material: peripheral blood. The V gene is TRBV5-5, the J gene TRBJ1-4; D perhaps matches TRBD1 (5 bases). CDR3 protein: CASSLVRDSATNEKLFF. For the CDR3, the DNA is TGTGCCAGCAGCTTGGTCAGGGACTCTGCAACTAATGAAAAACTGTTTTTT.